This T cell receptor (beta chain) derives from a study of blood T cell repertoires in COVID-19 (dated by TCRdb to 2018 to 2020). Context from the whole study: Samples from collaborators originated in the United States, Italy and Spain and spanned both the acute and convalescent phases of COVID-19. The repertoires were released in a freely available public database meant as a resource for research on the immune response to SARS-CoV-2. HLA class I and class II types, where available, came from metadata supplied by the sample provider rather than from assay-based typing. Subjects who had been exposed to COVID-19, were actively infected with it, or had recovered from it provided the deeply sampled blood TCRbeta repertoires that made up the dataset. The samples were drawn from two sources: the first 160 participants of the ongoing ImmuneRACE study, and fewer than 1,500 subjects contributed by 6 global collaborators. The prospective study material was composed of cDNA or gDNA derived from T cells, B-cell-depleted T cells, or PBMCs. Nearly every sample came with metadata listing a de-identified subject ID, COVID-19 status, age in years and sex. What the authors observed across the whole study: The quantity of clinical and demographic metadata differed by source and by participant and was supplied without curation.

Enrolling through a virtual design, the prospective study's participants ranged in age from roughly 18 to 89 years and lived across about two dozen United States geographic areas. In the prospective study, cohorts were assigned on the basis of participant-reported clinical history obtained from a screening survey and a study questionnaire. Each participant in the prospective study had whole blood, serum and a nasopharyngeal or oropharyngeal swab collected by mobile phlebotomists. Participants in the prospective study had the option to provide additional blood draws and questionnaires over a roughly two-month period. Prospective study blood samples were shipped either frozen or at room temperature before DNA extraction. According to the germline V gene (reference sequence), CDR1 reads SGHNT and CDR2 reads YYREEE. Unmatched junction bases come to 11, with V trimmed by 4 bases and J by 4 bases. Reading from cysteine to phenylalanine, the CDR3 counts 17 amino acids. CDR3 DNA is the only sequence kept; it has 51 bases, read in frame from the first base.

TCRbeta CDR3 regions were amplified from genomic DNA by means of the immunoSEQ Assay, a bias-controlled multiplex PCR. The authors' pipeline ran thus. The number of nucleated cells in each sample was estimated by amplification of reference gene primers within the assay. To quantify the absolute abundance of each unique TCRbeta CDR3 rearrangement, sequence reads were collapsed and filtered. For each sample, productive Simpson clonality was calculated by taking the square root of Simpson's diversity index across productive rearrangements. TCRdb holds this immuneACCESS table with in-frame rearrangements only. Some clones are missing; in checked studies, unresolved V genes explain under half, and the rest has no known cause. Clone size and V and J calls were adopted from that table, with D and trimming inferred from the DNA. Across this sample there are about 400,000 clones, with nearly 90% seen only once. About 2% of the sample lies in the top ten.

Remarks on this clone: It has no known antigen specificity. No clone much larger than this one lies a single base away; base qualities are absent.

The rearranged segments are TRBV5-4 and TRBJ2-2; 9 of the junction bases match TRBD2. The sequencing input was PBMCs or T cells enriched from blood (not recorded which). This TCR was recovered from a woman younger than 30 with acute COVID-19. For the CDR3, the sequence is CASSQVVSGRGTGELFF. Here is the DNA: TGTGCCAGCAGCCAGGTGGTTAGCGGGAGAGGCACCGGGGAGCTGTTTTTT. The full variable domain, completed from the reference TRBV5-4 and TRBJ2-2 proteins outside the CDR3, reads ETGVTQSPTHLIKTRGQQVTLRCSSQSGHNTVSWYQQALGQGPQFIFQYYREEENGRGNFPPRFSGLQFPNYSSELNVNALELDDSALYLCASSQVVSGRGTGELFFGEGSRLTVL.